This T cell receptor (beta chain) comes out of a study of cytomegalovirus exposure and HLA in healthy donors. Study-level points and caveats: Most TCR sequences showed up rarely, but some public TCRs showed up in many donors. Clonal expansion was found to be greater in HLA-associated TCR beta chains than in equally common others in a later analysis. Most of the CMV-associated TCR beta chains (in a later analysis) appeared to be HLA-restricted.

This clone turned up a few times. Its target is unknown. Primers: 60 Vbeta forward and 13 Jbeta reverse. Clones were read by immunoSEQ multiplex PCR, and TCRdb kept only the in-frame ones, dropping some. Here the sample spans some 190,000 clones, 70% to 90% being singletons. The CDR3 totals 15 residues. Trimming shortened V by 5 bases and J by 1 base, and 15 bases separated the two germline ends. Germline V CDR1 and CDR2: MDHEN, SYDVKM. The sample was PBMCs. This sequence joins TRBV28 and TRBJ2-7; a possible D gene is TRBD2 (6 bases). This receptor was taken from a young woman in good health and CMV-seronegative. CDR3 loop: CASSIGLKASYEQYF. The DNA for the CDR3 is TGTGCCAGCAGTATTGGACTAAAAGCGTCCTACGAGCAGTACTTC.